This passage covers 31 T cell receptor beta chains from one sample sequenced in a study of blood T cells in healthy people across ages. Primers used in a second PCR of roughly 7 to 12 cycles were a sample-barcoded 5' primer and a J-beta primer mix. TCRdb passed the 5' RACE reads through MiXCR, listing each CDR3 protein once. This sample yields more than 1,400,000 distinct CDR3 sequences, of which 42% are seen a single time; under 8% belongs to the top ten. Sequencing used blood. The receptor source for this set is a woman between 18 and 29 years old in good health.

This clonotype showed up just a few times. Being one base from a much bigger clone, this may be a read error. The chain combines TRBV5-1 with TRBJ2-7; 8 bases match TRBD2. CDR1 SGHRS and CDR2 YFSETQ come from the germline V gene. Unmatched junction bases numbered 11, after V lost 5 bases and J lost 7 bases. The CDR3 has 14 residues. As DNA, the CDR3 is TGCGCCAGCAGTCAAGCGGGAGCATACAATGAGCAGTACTTC. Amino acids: CASSQAGAYNEQYF. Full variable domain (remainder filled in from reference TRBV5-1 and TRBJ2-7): KAGVTQTPRYLIKTRGQQVTLSCSPISGHRSVSWYQQTPGQGLQFLFEYFSETQRNKGNFPGRFSGRQFSNSRSEMNVSTLELGDSALYLCASSQAGAYNEQYFGPGTRLTVT.

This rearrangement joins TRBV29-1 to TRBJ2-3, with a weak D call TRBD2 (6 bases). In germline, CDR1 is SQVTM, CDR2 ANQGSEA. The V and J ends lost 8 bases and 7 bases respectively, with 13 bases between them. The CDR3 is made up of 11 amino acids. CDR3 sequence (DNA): TGCAGCTCAGCGGGTATGAATACGCAGTATTTT. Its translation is CSSAGMNTQYF.

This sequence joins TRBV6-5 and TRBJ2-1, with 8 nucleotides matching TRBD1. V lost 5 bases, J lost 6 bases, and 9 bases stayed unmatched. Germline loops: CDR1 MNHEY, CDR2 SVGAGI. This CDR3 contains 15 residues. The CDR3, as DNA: TGTGCCAGCAGTCGACAGGGGATAGTTGCCAATGAGCAGTTCTTC. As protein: CASSRQGIVANEQFF.

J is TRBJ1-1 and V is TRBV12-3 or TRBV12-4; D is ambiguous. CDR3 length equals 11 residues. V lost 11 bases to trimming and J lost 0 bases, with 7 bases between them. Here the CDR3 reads CAVQLNTEAFF. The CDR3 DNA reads TGTGCCGTCCAGTTGAACACTGAAGCTTTCTTT.

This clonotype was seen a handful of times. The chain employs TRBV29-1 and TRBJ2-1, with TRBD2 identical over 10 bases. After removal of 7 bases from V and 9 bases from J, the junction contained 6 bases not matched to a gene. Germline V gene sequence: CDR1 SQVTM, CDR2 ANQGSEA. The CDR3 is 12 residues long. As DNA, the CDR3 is TGCAGCGGCAGCGGGAGGGAGGCTGAGCAGTTCTTC. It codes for CSGSGREAEQFF.

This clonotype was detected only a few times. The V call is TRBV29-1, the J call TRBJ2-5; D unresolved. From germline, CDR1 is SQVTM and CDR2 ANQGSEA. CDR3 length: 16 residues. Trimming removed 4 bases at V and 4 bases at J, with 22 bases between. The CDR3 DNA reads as TGCAGCGTTGGGGATCCCCCGGGCTTCGTACCAGAGACCCAGTACTTC. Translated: CSVGDPPGFVPETQYF.

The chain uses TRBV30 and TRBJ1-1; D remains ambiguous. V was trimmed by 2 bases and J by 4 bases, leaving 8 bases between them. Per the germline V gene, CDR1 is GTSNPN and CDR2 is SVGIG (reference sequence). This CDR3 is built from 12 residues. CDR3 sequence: CAWSLEGTEAFF. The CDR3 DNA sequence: TGTGCCTGGAGTTTGGAGGGCACTGAAGCTTTCTTT.

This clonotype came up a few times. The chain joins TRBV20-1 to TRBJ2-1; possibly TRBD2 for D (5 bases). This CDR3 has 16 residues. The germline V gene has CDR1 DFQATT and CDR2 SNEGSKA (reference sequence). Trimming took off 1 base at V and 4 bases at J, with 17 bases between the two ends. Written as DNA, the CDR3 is TGCAGTGCTAGAGTCGAAGCGGCCCGGGATTACAATGAGCAGTTCTTC. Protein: CSARVEAARDYNEQFF.

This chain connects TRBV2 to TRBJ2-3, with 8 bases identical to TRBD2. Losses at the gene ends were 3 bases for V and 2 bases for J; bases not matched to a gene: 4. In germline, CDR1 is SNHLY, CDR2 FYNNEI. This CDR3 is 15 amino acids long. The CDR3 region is CASSDSSGVTDTQYF. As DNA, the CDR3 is TGTGCCAGCAGTGACAGTAGCGGGGTCACAGATACGCAGTATTTT.

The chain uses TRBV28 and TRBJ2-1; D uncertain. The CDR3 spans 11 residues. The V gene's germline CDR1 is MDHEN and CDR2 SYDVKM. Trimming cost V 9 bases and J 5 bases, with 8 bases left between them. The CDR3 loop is CASKTDNEQFF. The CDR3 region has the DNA TGTGCCAGTAAAACTGACAATGAGCAGTTCTTC.

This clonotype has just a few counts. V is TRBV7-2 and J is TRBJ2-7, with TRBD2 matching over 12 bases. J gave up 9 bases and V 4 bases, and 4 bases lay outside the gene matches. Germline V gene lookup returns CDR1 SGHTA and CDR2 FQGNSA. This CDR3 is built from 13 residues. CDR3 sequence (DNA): TGTGCCAGCAGCTCGACGACTAGCGGGGGGCAGTACTTC. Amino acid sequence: CASSSTTSGGQYF. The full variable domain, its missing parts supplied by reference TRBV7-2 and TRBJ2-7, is GAGVSQSPSNKVTEKGKDVELRCDPISGHTALYWYRQSLGQGLEFLIYFQGNSAPDKSGLPSDRFSAERTGGSVSTLTIQRTQQEDSAVYLCASSSTTSGGQYFGPGTRLTVT.

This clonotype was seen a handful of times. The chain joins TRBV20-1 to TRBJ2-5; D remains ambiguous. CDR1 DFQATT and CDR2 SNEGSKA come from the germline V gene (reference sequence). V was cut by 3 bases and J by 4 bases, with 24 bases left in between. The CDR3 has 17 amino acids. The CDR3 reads CSASPPGAVIRAETQYF. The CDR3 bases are TGCAGTGCTAGCCCTCCAGGCGCGGTCATAAGAGCAGAGACCCAGTACTTC.

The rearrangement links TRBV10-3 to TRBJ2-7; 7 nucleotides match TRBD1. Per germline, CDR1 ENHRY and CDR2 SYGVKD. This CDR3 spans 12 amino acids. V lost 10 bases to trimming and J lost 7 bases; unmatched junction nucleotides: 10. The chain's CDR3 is CATGTVYNEQYF. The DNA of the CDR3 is TGTGCCACCGGGACAGTCTACAATGAGCAGTACTTC.

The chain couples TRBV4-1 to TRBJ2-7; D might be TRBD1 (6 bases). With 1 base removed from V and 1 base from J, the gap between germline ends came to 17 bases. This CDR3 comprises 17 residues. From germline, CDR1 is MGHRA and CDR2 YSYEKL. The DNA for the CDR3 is TGCGCCAGCAGCCAAGCTGGGGGACAAACCTCATCCTACGAGCAGTACTTC. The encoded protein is CASSQAGGQTSSYEQYF.

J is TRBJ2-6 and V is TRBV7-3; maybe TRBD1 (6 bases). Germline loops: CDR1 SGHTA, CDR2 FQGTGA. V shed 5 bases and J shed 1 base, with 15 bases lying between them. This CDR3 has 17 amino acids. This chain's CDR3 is CASSPTGQKSGANVLTF. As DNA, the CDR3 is TGTGCCAGCAGCCCAACGGGACAAAAGTCTGGGGCCAACGTCCTGACTTTC. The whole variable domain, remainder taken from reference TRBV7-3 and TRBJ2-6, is GAGVSQTPSNKVTEKGKYVELRCDPISGHTALYWYRQSLGQGPEFLIYFQGTGAADDSGLPNDRFFAVRPEGSVSTLKIQRTERGDSAVYLCASSPTGQKSGANVLTFGAGSRLTVL.

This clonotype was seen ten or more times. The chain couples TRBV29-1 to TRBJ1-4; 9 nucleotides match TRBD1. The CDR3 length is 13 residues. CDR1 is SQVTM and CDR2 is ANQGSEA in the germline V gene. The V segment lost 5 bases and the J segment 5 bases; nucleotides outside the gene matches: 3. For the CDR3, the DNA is TGCAGCGTTACAGGGGGCACGAATGAAAAACTGTTTTTT. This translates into CSVTGGTNEKLFF.

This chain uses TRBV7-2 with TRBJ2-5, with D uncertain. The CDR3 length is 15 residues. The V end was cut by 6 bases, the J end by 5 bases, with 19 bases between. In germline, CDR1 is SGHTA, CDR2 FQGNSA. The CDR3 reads CASREMAEIWETQYF. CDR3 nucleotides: TGTGCCAGCAGAGAAATGGCGGAGATTTGGGAGACCCAGTACTTC.

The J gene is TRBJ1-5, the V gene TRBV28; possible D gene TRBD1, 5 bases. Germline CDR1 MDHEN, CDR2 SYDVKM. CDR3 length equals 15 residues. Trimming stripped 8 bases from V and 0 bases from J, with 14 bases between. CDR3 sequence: CASFGDRNSNQPQHF. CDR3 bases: TGTGCCAGCTTCGGAGACAGAAATAGCAATCAGCCCCAGCATTTT.

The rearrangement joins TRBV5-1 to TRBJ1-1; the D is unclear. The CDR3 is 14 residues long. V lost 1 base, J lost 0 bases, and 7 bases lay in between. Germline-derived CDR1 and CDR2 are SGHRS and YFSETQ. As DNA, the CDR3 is TGCGCCAGCAGCTTGAGCTTCCTGAACACTGAAGCTTTCTTT. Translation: CASSLSFLNTEAFF.

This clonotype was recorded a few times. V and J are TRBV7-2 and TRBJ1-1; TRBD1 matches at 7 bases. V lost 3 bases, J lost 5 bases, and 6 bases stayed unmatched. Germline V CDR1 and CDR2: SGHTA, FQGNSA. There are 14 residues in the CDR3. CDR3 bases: TGTGCCAGCAGCTTGGGACAGCCGATAACTGAAGCTTTCTTT. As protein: CASSLGQPITEAFF.

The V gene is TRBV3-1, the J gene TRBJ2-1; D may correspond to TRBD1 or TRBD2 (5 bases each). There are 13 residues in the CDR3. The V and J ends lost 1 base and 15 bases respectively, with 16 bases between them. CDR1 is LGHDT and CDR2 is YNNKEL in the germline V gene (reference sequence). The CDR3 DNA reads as TGTGCCAGCAGCCAAGCCGGGACCCCGGGGTGGTTCTTC. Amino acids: CASSQAGTPGWFF.

The CDR3 bases are TGTGCCATCAGTGATTCCGCCAGGAACACCGGGGAGCTGTTTTTT. This translates into CAISDSARNTGELFF. This chain connects TRBV10-3 to TRBJ2-2, with D unresolved. The germline V gene has CDR1 ENHRY and CDR2 SYGVKD. The CDR3 runs 15 residues. V lost 3 bases to trimming and J lost 1 base, with 9 bases between them.

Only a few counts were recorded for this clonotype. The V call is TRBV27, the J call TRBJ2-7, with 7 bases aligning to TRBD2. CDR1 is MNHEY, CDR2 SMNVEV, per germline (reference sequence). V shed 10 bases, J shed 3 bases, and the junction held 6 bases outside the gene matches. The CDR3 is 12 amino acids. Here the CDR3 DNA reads TGTGCCACCGTTGGGGAGGGCTACGAGCAGTACTTC. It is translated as CATVGEGYEQYF.

CDR3 in amino acids: CASGTSQSDTQYF. In DNA form, the CDR3 reads TGTGCCAGCGGGACTAGTCAGTCGGATACGCAGTATTTT. V is TRBV4-2 and J is TRBJ2-3; 8 positions agree with TRBD2. Germline V gene data show CDR1 as LGHNA and CDR2 as YNFKEQ. V shed 8 bases and J 6 bases; nucleotides not matched to a gene: 7. The CDR3 length is 13 residues.

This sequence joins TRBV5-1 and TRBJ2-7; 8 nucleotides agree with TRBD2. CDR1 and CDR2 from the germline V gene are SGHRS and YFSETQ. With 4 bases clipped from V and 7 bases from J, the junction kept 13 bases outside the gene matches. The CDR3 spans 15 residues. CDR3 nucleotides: TGCGCCAGCAGCCCGCGGGGGGTAGACGACAATGAGCAGTACTTC. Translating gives CASSPRGVDDNEQYF. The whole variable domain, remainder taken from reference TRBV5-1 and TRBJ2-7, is KAGVTQTPRYLIKTRGQQVTLSCSPISGHRSVSWYQQTPGQGLQFLFEYFSETQRNKGNFPGRFSGRQFSNSRSEMNVSTLELGDSALYLCASSPRGVDDNEQYFGPGTRLTVT.

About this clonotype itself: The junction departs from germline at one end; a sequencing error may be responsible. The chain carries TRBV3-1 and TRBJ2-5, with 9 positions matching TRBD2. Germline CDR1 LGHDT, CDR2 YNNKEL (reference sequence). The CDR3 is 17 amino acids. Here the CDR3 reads CASSQVKTSGTQETQLF. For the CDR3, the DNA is TGTGCCAGCAGCCAAGTGAAGACTAGCGGAACCCAAGAGACCCAGCTCTTC.

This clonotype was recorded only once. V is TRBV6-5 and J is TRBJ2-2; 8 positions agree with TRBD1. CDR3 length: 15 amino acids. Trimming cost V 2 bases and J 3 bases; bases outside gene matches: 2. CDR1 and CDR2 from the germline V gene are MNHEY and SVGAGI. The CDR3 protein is CASSYQGAHTGELFF. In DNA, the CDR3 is TGTGCCAGCAGTTACCAGGGGGCCCACACCGGGGAGCTGTTTTTT.

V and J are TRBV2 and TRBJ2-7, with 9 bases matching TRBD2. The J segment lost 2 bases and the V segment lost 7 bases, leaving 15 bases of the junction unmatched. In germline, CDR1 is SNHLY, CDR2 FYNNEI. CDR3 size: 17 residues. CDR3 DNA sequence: TGTGCCAGCACGCAGGACAGGAGACTAGCGGTTCCCTACGAGCAGTACTTC. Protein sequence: CASTQDRRLAVPYEQYF.

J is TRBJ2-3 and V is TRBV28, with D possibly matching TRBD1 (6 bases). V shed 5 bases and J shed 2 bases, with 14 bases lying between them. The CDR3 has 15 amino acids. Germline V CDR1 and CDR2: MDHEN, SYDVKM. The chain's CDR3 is CASSGAAGDTDTQYF. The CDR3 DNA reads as TGTGCCAGCAGTGGTGCAGCAGGGGACACAGATACGCAGTATTTT.

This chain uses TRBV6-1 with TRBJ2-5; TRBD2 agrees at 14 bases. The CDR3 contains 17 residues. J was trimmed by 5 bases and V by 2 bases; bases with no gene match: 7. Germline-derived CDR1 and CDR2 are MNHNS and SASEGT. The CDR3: CASSETGTSGSWETQYF. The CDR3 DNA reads TGTGCCAGCAGTGAAACGGGGACTAGCGGGAGCTGGGAGACCCAGTACTTC.

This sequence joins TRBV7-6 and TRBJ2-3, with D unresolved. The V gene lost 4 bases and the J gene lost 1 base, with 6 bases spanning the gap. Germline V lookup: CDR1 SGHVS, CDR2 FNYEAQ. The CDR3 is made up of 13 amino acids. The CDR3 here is CASSSSRTDTQYF. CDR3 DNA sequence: TGTGCCAGCAGCTCGAGCCGCACAGATACGCAGTATTTT.